The T cell receptor (beta chain) under discussion was sequenced for a study of shared clonotypes between healthy human individuals. Study-wide results and caveats: Memory subsets had estimated richness that was generally smaller than that of naive subsets.

Looked up from germline, CDR1 is MNHEY and CDR2 is SVGAGI. V lost 2 bases and J lost 0; bases outside the gene matches: 4. The CDR3 runs to 16 residues. A remark on this clone: Its target is unknown.

Assay: immunoSEQ multiplex PCR; the TCRdb copy retains only in-frame clones and omits some. Among approximately 1.4 million clones listed, nearly 99% were seen once. J is TRBJ1-1 and V is TRBV6-5; 9 bases match TRBD1. This sequence was found in a man aged 25-45 years in good health. The sequenced material came from naive CD4+ T cells sorted from blood. Subset described: CD45RA+ positively selected. CDR3 nucleotide sequence: TGTGCCAGCAGTTACGCGACAGGGGGGATGAACACTGAAGCTTTCTTT. Its translation: CASSYATGGMNTEAFF.